This TCR beta chain was identified during a study of blood T cell repertoires in COVID-19. Study details: The samples span acute and convalescent COVID-19 from the United States, Italy and Spain.

The CDR3 extends over 13 amino acids. The V gene lost 6 bases and the J gene lost 4 bases, with 15 bases spanning the gap. Germline V gene lookup returns CDR1 SQVTM and CDR2 ANQGSEA. In the original processing: Reference gene primers were amplified, and this amplification served to estimate nucleated cell counts. Some clones are missing from TCRdb's copy, which holds only in-frame ones; the method was immunoSEQ multiplex PCR. The DNA gave D and trimming, while V, J and clone size come from that table. This table holds about 55,000 clones, about 70% found once. This clone was recorded once. The genes are TRBV29-1 and TRBJ1-2; D is unclear. The TCR was taken from a woman in her 70s with acute or convalescent COVID-19. Sequencing was done on a sample of peripheral blood. DNA of the CDR3: TGCAGCGTCGGCGGGCCTCCTGGCTATGGCTACACCTTC. Encoded protein: CSVGGPPGYGYTF.